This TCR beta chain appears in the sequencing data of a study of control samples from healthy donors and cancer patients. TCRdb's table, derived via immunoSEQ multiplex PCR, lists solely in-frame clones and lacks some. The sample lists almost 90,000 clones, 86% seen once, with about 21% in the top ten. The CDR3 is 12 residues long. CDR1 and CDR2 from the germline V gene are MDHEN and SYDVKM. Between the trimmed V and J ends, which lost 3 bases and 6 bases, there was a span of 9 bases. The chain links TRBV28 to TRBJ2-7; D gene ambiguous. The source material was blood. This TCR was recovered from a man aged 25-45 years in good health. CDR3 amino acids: CASSLSGPEQYF. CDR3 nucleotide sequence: TGTGCCAGCAGTTTGTCGGGTCCCGAGCAGTACTTC.